Presented here are 32 T cell receptor beta chains from one specimen sequenced in a study of blood T cells in healthy people across ages (dated by TCRdb to between 2014 and 2017). To prepare the library, 5' RACE was applied. The listed sequencing device is Illumina HiSeq 2500. A second about 7 to 11 cycle PCR used a sample-barcoded 5' primer and a J-beta primer mix. The public reads were reprocessed in TCRdb via fastp at Q25 and MiXCR, keeping in-frame beta chains. When rows share a CDR3 protein, they turn into one entry using the most common DNA and genes. In this sample the table shows about 1.4 million distinct CDR3 sequences, approximately 63% of which occur a single time. Of the sample, 5.5% to 8% falls within the top ten clones. Sequenced material: blood. The receptors were sampled from a man younger than 35 in good health.

This clonotype was found a few times. The rearrangement links TRBV6-6 to TRBJ2-3; D is unresolved. Trimming left V 0 bases short and J 4 bases short, with 14 bases between. CDR1 and CDR2 (germline): MNHNY, SVGAGI (reference sequence). This CDR3 region has 16 residues. The CDR3 reads CASSYSVEESADTQYF. The CDR3 coding sequence is TGTGCCAGCAGTTACTCTGTCGAAGAATCCGCAGATACGCAGTATTTT.

This clonotype appeared many times. The genes are TRBV6-5 and TRBJ2-3; a possible D gene is TRBD1 (6 bases). There are 16 residues in the CDR3. Germline lookup yields CDR1 MNHEY and CDR2 SVGAGI. Trimming pared 2 bases from V and 3 bases from J, leaving 15 bases between. The CDR3 nucleotides read TGTGCCAGCAGTTACGACAGGACGGGGCTGACAGATACGCAGTATTTT. It yields the protein CASSYDRTGLTDTQYF.

The chain combines TRBV28 with TRBJ2-3, with D perhaps TRBD2 (5 bases). CDR3 size: 13 residues. CDR1 is MDHEN and CDR2 is SYDVKM in the germline V gene. The ends were cut back, 6 bases at V and 4 bases at J, with 11 bases in the middle. The chain's CDR3 is CASSRIGADTQYF. In DNA form, the CDR3 reads TGTGCCAGCAGCCGCATCGGGGCAGATACGCAGTATTTT.

V is TRBV20-1 and J is TRBJ2-4; unclear D gene. The J call is doubtful: the DNA matches TRBJ2-7 better. Germline V gene sequence: CDR1 DFQATT, CDR2 SNEGSKA (reference sequence). CDR3 length: 15 amino acids. CDR3 loop: CSASERRTLVYEQYF. The CDR3 coding sequence is TGCAGTGCTAGTGAGCGTCGTACTCTGGTATACGAGCAGTACTTC.

This chain connects TRBV6-6 to TRBJ2-4; no definite D call. The DNA end is more similar to TRBJ2-7, so the J call may be wrong. This CDR3 is 13 amino acids long. Germline assignment: CDR1 MNHNY and CDR2 SVGAGI (reference sequence). The CDR3 region is CASSRTISDEQYF. CDR3 in DNA: TGTGCCAGCTCTCGGACCATCTCAGACGAGCAGTACTTC.

This chain links TRBV24-1 with TRBJ2-3; 10 positions match TRBD1. Trimming took 5 bases from V and 5 from J; bases not matched to a gene: 6. Germline V gives CDR1 KGHDR, CDR2 SFDVKD. The CDR3 sequence is 15 residues long. The CDR3 protein is CATSARQGAGDTQYF. In nucleotides, the CDR3 is TGTGCCACCAGTGCCCGACAGGGGGCCGGAGATACGCAGTATTTT.

The chain links TRBV20-1 to TRBJ2-2, with 15 nucleotides matching TRBD2. Germline CDR1 and CDR2: DFQATT and SNEGSKA (reference sequence). This CDR3 comprises 17 residues. V lost 5 bases to trimming and J lost 4 bases; unmatched junction nucleotides: 8. CDR3 amino acids: CSAPIPGLAGGTGELFF. The CDR3 nucleotides read TGCAGTGCTCCCATCCCGGGACTAGCGGGGGGCACCGGGGAGCTGTTTTTT.

This clonotype was seen only a few times. The V and J genes are TRBV11-2 and TRBJ2-4, with 7 positions matching TRBD2. Trimming at V came to 5 bases and at J to 4 bases, leaving 5 bases not matched to a gene. Germline assignment: CDR1 SGHAT and CDR2 FQNNGV. CDR3 length: 14 amino acids. CDR3 coding DNA: TGTGCCAGCAGCCAAATAGCGGGTAAAAACATTCAGTACTTC. Translation gives CASSQIAGKNIQYF.

V gene TRBV20-1 combines with J gene TRBJ1-5; D may be TRBD1 (6 bases). V was shortened by 5 bases and J by 4 bases, with 12 bases between the two germline ends. In germline, CDR1 is DFQATT, CDR2 SNEGSKA (reference sequence). The CDR3 covers 13 residues. CDR3 in DNA: TGCAGTGCTTTCACCGGACAGAATCAGCCCCAGCATTTT. It specifies CSAFTGQNQPQHF.

The chain links TRBV20-1 to TRBJ2-7, with D maybe TRBD2 (5 bases). V was cut by 7 bases and J by 2 bases, with 12 bases left in between. Germline V gene sequence: CDR1 DFQATT, CDR2 SNEGSKA (reference sequence). This CDR3 spans 12 amino acids. The CDR3 DNA is TGCAGTGTCCCCTTGAGGGCCTACGAGCAGTACTTC. Translation: CSVPLRAYEQYF.

V is TRBV7-6 and J is TRBJ2-2, with 8 bases fitting TRBD2. From germline, CDR1 is SGHVS and CDR2 FNYEAQ. The CDR3 contains 17 residues. The trim removed 5 bases at V and 1 base at J, leaving 9 bases unmatched. The DNA for the CDR3 is TGTGCCAGCAGCCTCAGGCCTAGCGGGTTGAACACCGGGGAGCTGTTTTTT. It encodes CASSLRPSGLNTGELFF.

This clonotype was observed a handful of times. The chain combines TRBV10-3 with TRBJ1-2; D might be TRBD1 (6 bases). The CDR3 extends over 15 amino acids. The V and J ends lost 0 bases and 7 bases respectively, with 15 bases between them. Germline CDR1 and CDR2: ENHRY and SYGVKD. The CDR3 is CAISESGHREIGYTF. Written as DNA, the CDR3 is TGTGCCATCAGTGAGTCTGGCCACAGGGAGATTGGCTACACCTTC.

V is TRBV5-1 and J is TRBJ2-7; 12 nucleotides agree with TRBD2. After removal of 4 bases from V and 5 bases from J, the junction contained 7 bases not matched to a gene. The CDR3 is 15 amino acids. Germline V lookup: CDR1 SGHRS, CDR2 YFSETQ. The chain's CDR3 is CASSQRLAGADEQYF. DNA of the CDR3: TGCGCCAGCAGCCAACGACTAGCGGGGGCCGACGAGCAGTACTTC.

This clonotype has only a few counts. CDR3 sequence: CSARGGVSYEQYF. The CDR3 bases are TGCAGTGCTAGAGGGGGGGTATCCTACGAGCAGTACTTC. This rearrangement joins TRBV20-1 to TRBJ2-7; D might be TRBD2 (6 bases). The CDR3 sequence is 13 residues long. The germline CDR1 and CDR2 sequences are DFQATT and SNEGSKA (reference sequence). Trimming removed 1 base at V and 1 base at J, with 8 bases between.

This chain uses TRBV20-1 with TRBJ1-5; unclear D gene. In germline, CDR1 is DFQATT, CDR2 SNEGSKA (reference sequence). The CDR3 consists of 12 residues. Trimming took 6 bases from V and 11 from J, leaving 17 bases between them. CDR3 protein: CSARVPLSAQHF. The CDR3 nucleotides are TGCAGTGCCCGGGTTCCCTTGTCAGCCCAGCATTTT.

This clonotype was counted between two and nine times. The chain carries TRBV6-5 and TRBJ2-5; maybe TRBD1 (6 bases). Germline lookup yields CDR1 MNHEY and CDR2 SVGAGI. V lost 7 bases and J lost 5, with 8 bases in between. The CDR3 is made up of 11 amino acids. CDR3 region: CASTTGETQYF. The CDR3 DNA follows: TGTGCCAGCACTACAGGGGAGACCCAGTACTTC.

The table lists this clonotype with a few counts. The V gene is TRBV29-1, the J gene TRBJ2-2; D is possibly TRBD1 or TRBD2 (6 bases each). The CDR3 totals 15 residues. V was pared by 2 bases and J by 6 bases, with 16 bases between. Germline CDR1 SQVTM, CDR2 ANQGSEA. This CDR3 reads CSVEWWGAVPGELFF. DNA for the CDR3: TGCAGCGTTGAATGGTGGGGGGCCGTCCCCGGGGAGCTGTTTTTT.

The CDR3 protein is CASSASIGQGGKTQYF. In nucleotides, the CDR3 is TGTGCCAGCAGCGCCTCGATAGGACAGGGGGGCAAGACCCAGTACTTC. The chain employs TRBV7-2 and TRBJ2-5; 10 positions match TRBD1. The CDR3 has 16 residues. In germline, CDR1 is SGHTA, CDR2 FQGNSA. V was pared by 5 bases and J by 6 bases, with 12 bases of the junction left unmatched.

V is TRBV5-1 and J is TRBJ2-4; D might be TRBD1 (5 bases). The CDR3 sequence is 15 residues long. Germline-derived CDR1 and CDR2 are SGHRS and YFSETQ. V was cut by 0 bases and J by 2 bases, with 9 bases left in between. Here the CDR3 DNA reads TGCGCCAGCAGCTTGGACAGGTGGACCAAAAACATTCAGTACTTC. Translation: CASSLDRWTKNIQYF.

This chain uses TRBV2 with TRBJ2-7; the D call may be TRBD1 or TRBD2 (6 bases each). V was clipped by 2 bases and J by 4 bases, with 15 bases between them. CDR1 and CDR2 (germline): SNHLY, FYNNEI. The CDR3 extends over 15 amino acids. CDR3 sequence reads: CASSERGASLYEQYF. DNA of the CDR3: TGTGCCAGCAGTGAAAGGGGGGCGAGTTTGTACGAGCAGTACTTC. Combining the CDR3 with reference TRBV2 and TRBJ2-7 gives the whole variable domain EPEVTQTPSHQVTQMGQEVILRCVPISNHLYFYWYRQILGQKVEFLVSFYNNEISEKSEIFDDQFSVERPDGSNFTLKIRSTKLEDSAMYFCASSERGASLYEQYFGPGTRLTVT.

The chain couples TRBV29-1 to TRBJ2-7; 11 bases match TRBD2. V gave up 6 bases and J gave up 2 bases; unmatched junction bases: 3. CDR1 is SQVTM and CDR2 is ANQGSEA in the germline V gene. The CDR3 spans 13 residues. CDR3 nucleotide sequence: TGCAGCGTCAATAGCGGGAGGGCCTACGAGCAGTACTTC. This codes for CSVNSGRAYEQYF.

This clonotype was picked up one time. The chain carries TRBV7-2 and TRBJ1-6; D perhaps matches TRBD1 (5 bases). This CDR3 has 15 residues. CDR1 SGHTA and CDR2 FQGNSA come from the germline V gene. V was cut by 5 bases and J by 9 bases, with 17 bases left in between. CDR3 sequence reads: CASSPLIGVVSPLHF. CDR3 DNA sequence: TGTGCCAGCAGCCCCCTTATAGGGGTGGTTTCACCCCTCCACTTT.

The V and J genes are TRBV7-8 and TRBJ2-7; TRBD2 agrees at 8 bases. The DNA end lines up better with TRBJ2-5; the J call may be wrong. The germline CDR1 and CDR2 sequences are SGHVS and FQNEAQ. The CDR3 loop spans 17 amino acids. The CDR3 nucleotides read TGTGCCAGCAGCTTCCGACTAGCGCAAGGTCGGCAAGAGACCCAGTACTTC. Protein product: CASSFRLAQGRQETQYF.

In this sample, this clonotype turned up a few times. J is TRBJ1-2 and V is TRBV7-2; D uncertain. The V gene's germline CDR1 is SGHTA and CDR2 FQGNSA. Trimming shortened V by 5 bases and J by 8 bases, and 12 bases separated the two germline ends. The CDR3 totals 12 residues. The CDR3 DNA reads TGTGCCAGCAGCGTACTGGGGTTCGGCTACACCTTC. This codes for CASSVLGFGYTF. The full variable domain, its missing parts supplied by reference TRBV7-2 and TRBJ1-2, is GAGVSQSPSNKVTEKGKDVELRCDPISGHTALYWYRQSLGQGLEFLIYFQGNSAPDKSGLPSDRFSAERTGGSVSTLTIQRTQQEDSAVYLCASSVLGFGYTFGSGTRLTVV.

The rearrangement links TRBV4-1 to TRBJ1-2; 8 bases match TRBD1. Germline CDR1 is MGHRA and CDR2 is YSYEKL. With 2 bases clipped from V and 2 bases from J, the junction kept 7 bases outside the gene matches. The CDR3 sequence is 16 residues long. CDR3 protein: CASSQTRQGSNYGYTF. In DNA form, the CDR3 reads TGCGCCAGCAGCCAAACCCGACAGGGGTCCAACTATGGCTACACCTTC.

The V and J genes are TRBV19 and TRBJ2-5; D is perhaps TRBD2 (5 bases). The J call may be incorrect, as the DNA end agrees better with TRBJ2-7. CDR1 and CDR2 from the germline V gene are LNHDA and SQIVND (reference sequence). CDR3 length equals 14 residues. The CDR3 here is CASSPDYLLVEQYF. The CDR3 DNA reads as TGTGCCAGCAGTCCCGACTATTTGCTGGTCGAGCAGTACTTC.

The chain joins TRBV3-1 to TRBJ2-5, with D possibly being TRBD2 (5 bases). CDR1 and CDR2 from the germline V gene are LGHDT and YNNKEL (reference sequence). The V and J ends lost 0 bases and 7 bases respectively, with 9 bases between them. The CDR3 covers 13 residues. Written as DNA, the CDR3 is TGTGCCAGCAGCCAAGATGTGGGGAGGACCCAGTACTTC. Its protein is CASSQDVGRTQYF.

This clonotype was recorded a few times. This chain joins TRBV24-1 and TRBJ2-2, with 7 positions matching TRBD1. The CDR3 is made up of 16 amino acids. J gave up 5 bases and V 9 bases, and 14 bases lay outside the gene matches. The germline gives CDR1 KGHDR, CDR2 SFDVKD. The chain's CDR3 is CATGETGQSRTGELFF. CDR3 nucleotides: TGTGCCACCGGCGAGACAGGGCAATCCAGAACCGGGGAGCTGTTTTTT.

This rearrangement joins TRBV29-1 to TRBJ2-7, with 9 positions matching TRBD1. Germline V gives CDR1 SQVTM, CDR2 ANQGSEA. The CDR3 length is 13 residues. The V segment lost 4 bases and the J segment 3 bases; nucleotides outside the gene matches: 4. The CDR3 loop reads CSVAGTGYYEQYF. For the CDR3, the DNA is TGCAGCGTTGCCGGGACAGGGTACTACGAGCAGTACTTC.

The J gene is TRBJ2-7, the V gene TRBV7-2; D not resolved. There are 17 residues in the CDR3. Trimming took off 1 base at V and 4 bases at J, with 20 bases between the two ends. From germline, CDR1 is SGHTA and CDR2 FQGNSA. CDR3 region: CASSLEVGVGGEYEQYF. The DNA for the CDR3 is TGTGCCAGCAGCTTAGAAGTTGGGGTTGGCGGAGAGTACGAGCAGTACTTC.

This clonotype was counted a few times. The V call is TRBV29-1, the J call TRBJ1-2, with TRBD1 identical over 10 bases. CDR1 SQVTM and CDR2 ANQGSEA come from the germline V gene. J was trimmed by 5 bases and V by 0 bases; bases with no gene match: 3. The CDR3 runs 14 residues. Here the CDR3 reads CSVEDRDRGYGYTF. CDR3 sequence (DNA): TGCAGCGTTGAAGACCGGGACAGGGGATATGGCTACACCTTC.

As for this clonotype: Germline and junction disagree at one end, which may indicate a read error. CDR3 region: CATSAVLAGTTDTQYF. CDR3 sequence (DNA): TGTGCCACCTCAGCGGTACTAGCGGGGACCACAGATACGCAGTATTTT. The chain employs TRBV5-1 and TRBJ2-3, with 10 bases fitting TRBD2. CDR1 and CDR2 (germline): SGHRS, YFSETQ. CDR3 size: 16 residues.